These 6 T cell receptor beta chains share one sample of origin, sequenced in a study of cytomegalovirus exposure and HLA in healthy donors. In the PCR, 60 Vbeta and 13 Jbeta primers were used. Libraries were prepared by immunoSEQ multiplex PCR; TCRdb keeps only in-frame clonotypes and omits some of them. The sample has over 150,000 clones; roughly 80% are singletons. The sequenced sample was PBMCs. The origin of the receptors is a man between 18 and 35 years old in good health and CMV-seronegative.

The chain recombines TRBV6-6 with TRBJ2-2; weak D call: TRBD1 (5 bases). Germline V gives CDR1 MNHNY, CDR2 SVGAGI (reference sequence). V shed 5 bases and J shed 1 base, with 8 bases lying between them. The CDR3 covers 14 residues. DNA of the CDR3: TGTGCCAGCAGTACCACAGGGAACACCGGGGAGCTGTTTTTT. It is translated as CASSTTGNTGELFF.

The V and J genes are TRBV29-1 and TRBJ1-1, with 8 bases matching TRBD1. The germline V gene encodes CDR1 SQVTM and CDR2 ANQGSEA. Trimming cost V 5 bases and J 1 base; bases outside gene matches: 3. The CDR3 covers 13 residues. In DNA, the CDR3 is TGCAGCGTTAGGACAGGGACGAACACTGAAGCTTTCTTT. Translation gives CSVRTGTNTEAFF.

The V gene is TRBV11-2, the J gene TRBJ2-7; TRBD2 might be the D (5 bases). Germline loops: CDR1 SGHAT, CDR2 FQNNGV. The CDR3 runs to 17 residues. Trimming removed 7 bases from V and 2 bases from J, with 24 bases in between. In DNA, the CDR3 is TGTGCCAGCACCCTCGGGGAGAATTCCGGCCTTCCCTACGAGCAGTACTTC. Translating it yields CASTLGENSGLPYEQYF. Supplemented by reference TRBV11-2 and TRBJ2-7, the full variable domain reads EAGVAQSPRYKIIEKRQSVAFWCNPISGHATLYWYQQILGQGPKLLIQFQNNGVVDDSQLPKDRFSAERLKGVDSTLKIQPAKLEDSAVYLCASTLGENSGLPYEQYFGPGTRLTVT.

V and J are TRBV7-2 and TRBJ2-1; 9 nucleotides line up with TRBD2. Germline V CDR1 and CDR2: SGHTA, FQGNSA. V gave up 3 bases and J gave up 8 bases; unmatched junction bases: 8. The CDR3 is made up of 15 amino acids. The CDR3 sequence: CASSLASGKGHEQFF. CDR3 in DNA: TGTGCCAGCAGCTTGGCTAGCGGGAAAGGACATGAGCAGTTCTTC.

The chain carries TRBV5-4 and TRBJ2-4, with D possibly TRBD1 on 5 matching bases. Germline CDR1 reads SGHNT; CDR2 reads YYREEE (reference sequence). Trimming took off 4 bases at V and 0 bases at J, with 5 bases between the two ends. This CDR3 is built from 13 residues. CDR3 sequence reads: CASSQGAKNIQYF. The DNA for the CDR3 is TGTGCCAGCAGCCAGGGAGCCAAAAACATTCAGTACTTC.

The chain is built from TRBV2 and TRBJ2-1; TRBD1 matches at 8 bases. In germline, CDR1 is SNHLY, CDR2 FYNNEI. Trimming removed 4 bases from V and 7 bases from J; junction bases left unmatched: 6. The CDR3 runs 14 residues. The CDR3 DNA is TGTGCCAGCAGTGGCCGGGACAGGTGGAATGAGCAGTTCTTC. It codes for CASSGRDRWNEQFF.